One and the same sample provided the 18 T cell receptor beta chains below, sequenced in a study of shared clonotypes between healthy human individuals. This table comes from immunoSEQ multiplex PCR, and its TCRdb copy is limited to in-frame clones, with some not included. The profile shows 1.5 million to 2.5 million clones, just under 95% of them singletons. Terminally differentiated effector memory CD45RA+ cells were excluded by CCR7 positive selection of CD45RO-negative cells. What was sequenced was naive CD8+ T cells sorted from blood. These receptors were obtained from a man in his late teens or twenties in good health.

The genes are TRBV7-2 and TRBJ2-7; 7 nucleotides line up with TRBD1. The CDR3 spans 16 residues. J gave up 0 bases and V 5 bases, and 10 bases lay outside the gene matches. CDR1 SGHTA and CDR2 FQGNSA come from the germline V gene. The CDR3 DNA follows: TGTGCCAGCAGCAGCTTTGGTGGGACAGACTCCTACGAGCAGTACTTC. Amino acids: CASSSFGGTDSYEQYF.

This chain joins TRBV5-1 and TRBJ1-6, with a weak D call TRBD1 (6 bases). The ends were cut back, 0 bases at V and 2 bases at J, with 12 bases in the middle. Germline V gene sequence: CDR1 SGHRS, CDR2 YFSETQ. The CDR3 loop spans 17 amino acids. This CDR3 reads CASSLVGGGPYNSPLHF. DNA for the CDR3: TGCGCCAGCAGCTTGGTTGGGGGGGGCCCCTATAATTCACCCCTCCACTTT. Full variable domain (outside the CDR3, taken from reference TRBV5-1 and TRBJ1-6): KAGVTQTPRYLIKTRGQQVTLSCSPISGHRSVSWYQQTPGQGLQFLFEYFSETQRNKGNFPGRFSGRQFSNSRSEMNVSTLELGDSALYLCASSLVGGGPYNSPLHFGNGTRLTVT.

V gene TRBV9 combines with J gene TRBJ2-7; D call uncertain. Trimming cost V 2 bases and J 4 bases, with 13 bases left between them. Germline CDR1 reads SGDLS; CDR2 reads YYNGEE. This CDR3 region has 14 residues. The CDR3 bases are TGTGCCAGCAGCGTTGGGTCGAGTGTATACGAGCAGTACTTC. Its protein product is CASSVGSSVYEQYF.

The genes are TRBV7-2 and TRBJ2-7; D remains unclear. V was pared by 3 bases and J by 0 bases, with 6 bases between. Germline V gene data show CDR1 as SGHTA and CDR2 as FQGNSA. The CDR3 is made up of 13 amino acids. The CDR3 reads CASSFGISYEQYF. CDR3 coding DNA: TGTGCCAGCAGCTTTGGCATCTCCTACGAGCAGTACTTC. The full variable domain, completed using reference TRBV7-2 and TRBJ2-7, is GAGVSQSPSNKVTEKGKDVELRCDPISGHTALYWYRQSLGQGLEFLIYFQGNSAPDKSGLPSDRFSAERTGGSVSTLTIQRTQQEDSAVYLCASSFGISYEQYFGPGTRLTVT.

Of note for this clone: An end of the junction differs from the germline gene, which may be a read error. This rearrangement joins TRBV7-7 to TRBJ2-2, with TRBD2 identical over 13 bases. Germline CDR1 and CDR2: SSHAT and FNYEAQ (reference sequence). This CDR3 region has 19 residues. For the CDR3, the DNA is TGTGCTAGCAGCTCTTCCCCTTTCGGACTAGCGGGGGAGACCGGGGAGCTGTTTTTT. Translating it yields CASSSSPFGLAGETGELFF.

The chain is built from TRBV28 and TRBJ1-6; D gene ambiguous. The germline V gene has CDR1 MDHEN and CDR2 SYDVKM. V was clipped by 3 bases and J by 0 bases, with 18 bases between them. CDR3 length: 19 amino acids. The CDR3 DNA follows: TGTGCCAGCAGTTTTGGTGGGTCGACGGTGAGCTCCTATAATTCACCCCTCCACTTT. This gives the protein CASSFGGSTVSSYNSPLHF.

This chain connects TRBV9 to TRBJ2-3; 9 positions agree with TRBD2. V lost 4 bases and J lost 1; bases outside the gene matches: 19. Germline-derived CDR1 and CDR2 are SGDLS and YYNGEE. The CDR3 totals 20 residues. The CDR3 DNA reads as TGTGCCAGCAGCCTACCCTTGGAAGCGGGGGGACTACTAGGCACAGATACGCAGTATTTT. Protein: CASSLPLEAGGLLGTDTQYF.

The rearrangement joins TRBV23-1 to TRBJ2-1, with D tentatively TRBD1 (5 bases). TRBV23-1 is given ORF status, its function remaining uncertain. V lost 11 bases and J 2 bases, leaving 22 bases between the germline ends. The CDR3 is 16 amino acids. The CDR3 DNA is TGCGCCGGGCTTGTAAGGGGAAAAAGGGCCTACAATGAGCAGTTCTTC. This encodes CAGLVRGKRAYNEQFF.

With regard to this clone: The identical CDR3 is also encoded by other nucleotide sequences in the sample. This chain joins TRBV5-6 and TRBJ1-4, with D possibly TRBD1 on 6 matching bases. The CDR3 length is 14 residues. The V end lost 2 bases, the J end lost 8 bases, and 13 bases lay between the germline ends. The V gene's germline CDR1 is SGHDT and CDR2 YYEEEE. CDR3 sequence: CASSFGQGREKLFF. Here the CDR3 DNA reads TGTGCCAGCAGCTTCGGGCAGGGGAGGGAAAAACTGTTTTTT.

This clone was picked up one time. V gene TRBV27 combines with J gene TRBJ1-5, with a tentative D call TRBD1 (5 bases). CDR1 MNHEY and CDR2 SMNVEV come from the germline V gene (reference sequence). Trimming removed 6 bases at V and 0 bases at J, with 9 bases between. The CDR3 loop spans 14 amino acids. CDR3 nucleotides: TGTGCCAGCAGCGTGACAGTTAGCAATCAGCCCCAGCATTTT. It translates to CASSVTVSNQPQHF.

The chain joins TRBV9 to TRBJ2-2, with D perhaps TRBD2 (5 bases). V was cut by 4 bases and J by 1 base, with 14 bases left in between. Germline CDR1 and CDR2: SGDLS and YYNGEE. CDR3 length equals 16 residues. The CDR3 DNA reads TGTGCCAGCAGCTCATTACCGGGGATGAACACCGGGGAGCTGTTTTTT. Amino acid sequence: CASSSLPGMNTGELFF. Complete variable domain (other parts from reference TRBV9 and TRBJ2-2): DSGVTQTPKHLITATGQRVTLRCSPRSGDLSVYWYQQSLDQGLQFLIQYYNGEERAKGNILERFSAQQFPDLHSELNLSSLELGDSALYFCASSSLPGMNTGELFFGEGSRLTVL.

This chain uses TRBV19 with TRBJ2-3; D uncertain. The CDR3 extends over 12 amino acids. CDR1 LNHDA and CDR2 SQIVND come from the germline V gene (reference sequence). The V end was cut by 7 bases, the J end by 0 bases, with 5 bases between. CDR3 in DNA: TGTGCCAGTACTGACAGCACAGATACGCAGTATTTT. Protein product: CASTDSTDTQYF. Supplemented by reference TRBV19 and TRBJ2-3, the full variable domain reads DGGITQSPKYLFRKEGQNVTLSCEQNLNHDAMYWYRQDPGQGLRLIYYSQIVNDFQKGDIAEGYSVSREKKESFPLTVTSAQKNPTAFYLCASTDSTDTQYFGPGTRLTVL.

This chain joins TRBV29-1 and TRBJ2-5; tentative D call: TRBD2 (6 bases). Trimming pared 4 bases from V and 2 bases from J, leaving 11 bases between. Germline assignment: CDR1 SQVTM and CDR2 ANQGSEA. The CDR3 extends over 13 amino acids. The DNA for the CDR3 is TGCAGCGTTGGGAGGGGAGATCAAGAGACCCAGTACTTC. This encodes CSVGRGDQETQYF. Together with reference TRBV29-1 and TRBJ2-5, the CDR3 gives the full variable domain: SAVISQKPSRDICQRGTSLTIQCQVDSQVTMMFWYRQQPGQSLTLIATANQGSEATYESGFVIDKFPISRPNLTFSTLTVSNMSPEDSSIYLCSVGRGDQETQYFGPGTRLLVL.

The J gene is TRBJ2-1, the V gene TRBV5-4, with D unresolved. V was clipped by 0 bases and J by 6 bases, with 7 bases between them. There are 13 residues in the CDR3. Germline V gives CDR1 SGHNT, CDR2 YYREEE (reference sequence). The CDR3 bases are TGTGCCAGCAGCTTGGCTACCCTCAATGAGCAGTTCTTC. Amino acid sequence: CASSLATLNEQFF. Combining the CDR3 with reference TRBV5-4 and TRBJ2-1 gives the whole variable domain ETGVTQSPTHLIKTRGQQVTLRCSSQSGHNTVSWYQQALGQGPQFIFQYYREEENGRGNFPPRFSGLQFPNYSSELNVNALELDDSALYLCASSLATLNEQFFGPGTRLTVL.

The V call is TRBV5-6, the J call TRBJ2-1; 11 bases are a match to TRBD2. There are 16 residues in the CDR3. Germline CDR1 is SGHDT and CDR2 is YYEEEE. Trimming took 5 bases from V and 6 from J; bases not matched to a gene: 10. CDR3 loop: CASSPLLAGGPNEQFF. The CDR3 DNA reads TGTGCCAGCAGTCCACTCCTAGCGGGAGGTCCCAATGAGCAGTTCTTC.

The CDR3 sequence is CASSQERQWGETQYF. As DNA, the CDR3 is TGCGCCAGCAGCCAAGAGAGGCAGTGGGGGGAGACCCAGTACTTC. The V call is TRBV4-1, the J call TRBJ2-5; tentatively, D is TRBD1 or TRBD2 (5 bases each). Per germline, CDR1 MGHRA and CDR2 YSYEKL. Trimming took 0 bases from V and 5 from J, leaving 13 bases between them. The CDR3 runs 15 residues.

V and J are TRBV7-8 and TRBJ2-3; 7 bases agree with TRBD2. Germline lookup yields CDR1 SGHVS and CDR2 FQNEAQ. After removal of 4 bases from V and 1 base from J, the junction contained 5 bases not matched to a gene. There are 15 residues in the CDR3. DNA of the CDR3: TGTGCCAGCAGCTGGGGGGGAGGGGGCACAGATACGCAGTATTTT. Amino acid sequence: CASSWGGGGTDTQYF.

The rearrangement uses TRBV27 and TRBJ2-5; D uncertain. Between the trimmed V and J ends, which lost 4 bases and 5 bases, there was a span of 8 bases. CDR1 is MNHEY, CDR2 SMNVEV, per germline (reference sequence). CDR3 length: 12 residues. This CDR3 reads CASSSGSETQYF. Written as DNA, the CDR3 is TGTGCCAGCAGTTCAGGTAGCGAGACCCAGTACTTC.